The 13 T cell receptor beta chains given below trace back to one sample, sequenced in a study of OX40 agonist ivuxolimab in advanced cancers. The data were produced by immunoSEQ multiplex PCR, yet TCRdb's version contains in-frame clones alone and is incomplete. The profile shows 80,000 to 100,000 clones, roughly 94% of them singletons. The material was CD4+ or CD8+ T cells sorted from blood, obtained in a trial of the OX40 agonist ivuxolimab. The receptors come from an adult with an advanced solid tumor such as melanoma, head and neck, liver or kidney cancer.

The V call is TRBV11-3, the J call TRBJ2-1, with D possibly TRBD2 on 5 matching bases. The CDR3 spans 15 residues. Trimming cost V 1 base and J 6 bases, with 13 bases left between them. The germline V gene has CDR1 SGHNT and CDR2 YENEEA. The CDR3: CASSLGTRTGNEQFF. In nucleotides, the CDR3 is TGTGCCAGCAGCTTAGGCACTAGGACGGGCAATGAGCAGTTCTTC. Looking up the rest from reference TRBV11-3 and TRBJ2-1 gives the full variable domain: EAGVVQSPRYKIIEKKQPVAFWCNPISGHNTLYWYLQNLGQGPELLIRYENEEAVDDSQLPKDRFSAERLKGVDSTLKIQPAELGDSAVYLCASSLGTRTGNEQFFGPGTRLTVL.

This chain connects TRBV5-1 to TRBJ2-7; 9 bases line up with TRBD1. The junction had 7 bases not matched to a gene; V was cut back by 1 base and J by 5 bases. This CDR3 region has 15 residues. CDR1 SGHRS and CDR2 YFSETQ come from the germline V gene. The CDR3 nucleotides read TGCGCCAGCAGCTTGTGGGGACAGGGTTCCCACGAGCAGTACTTC. It specifies CASSLWGQGSHEQYF.

The chain joins TRBV4-1 to TRBJ1-4; the match to TRBD1 covers 7 bases. The CDR3 totals 16 residues. The germline gives CDR1 MGHRA, CDR2 YSYEKL. Trimming removed 1 base from V and 5 bases from J; junction bases left unmatched: 7. The DNA for the CDR3 is TGCGCCAGCAGCCAAGGGATTACAGGGGTAAATGAAAAACTGTTTTTT. Its translation is CASSQGITGVNEKLFF.

The table lists this clone with a count of one. This rearrangement joins TRBV13 to TRBJ2-3, with 14 bases aligning to TRBD2. The CDR3 has 18 amino acids. Unmatched junction bases numbered 7, after V lost 2 bases and J lost 3 bases. Germline CDR1 is PRHDT and CDR2 is FYEKMQ (reference sequence). CDR3 coding DNA: TGTGCCAGCAGCTTAAGGCCGGGACTAGCGGGAGTAACAGATACGCAGTATTTT. It is translated as CASSLRPGLAGVTDTQYF.

The chain is built from TRBV7-8 and TRBJ2-5; TRBD1 might be the D (6 bases). Trimming pared 2 bases from V and 4 bases from J, leaving 14 bases between. This CDR3 comprises 15 residues. In germline, CDR1 is SGHVS, CDR2 FQNEAQ. The CDR3 is CASSLQGFNGETQYF. The CDR3, as DNA: TGTGCCAGCAGCTTACAGGGGTTTAATGGAGAGACCCAGTACTTC. Combining the CDR3 with reference TRBV7-8 and TRBJ2-5 gives the whole variable domain GAGVSQSPRYKVAKRGQDVALRCDPISGHVSLFWYQQALGQGPEFLTYFQNEAQLDKSGLPSDRFFAERPEGSVSTLKIQRTQQEDSAVYLCASSLQGFNGETQYFGPGTRLLVL.

This clone has more than one count but fewer than ten. V and J are TRBV30 and TRBJ1-5; 7 bases align to TRBD1. Germline CDR1 reads GTSNPN; CDR2 reads SVGIG (reference sequence). The trim removed 2 bases at V and 4 bases at J, leaving 2 bases unmatched. The length of the CDR3 is 13 residues. CDR3 region: CAWSRDSNQPQHF. CDR3 sequence (DNA): TGTGCCTGGAGTAGGGACAGTAATCAGCCCCAGCATTTT.

J is TRBJ1-2 and V is TRBV7-9; the D is unclear. Germline V gene sequence: CDR1 SEHNR, CDR2 FQNEAQ (reference sequence). This CDR3 has 14 residues. Trimming removed 4 bases at V and 5 bases at J, with 14 bases between. The CDR3 region is CASSSPTNRYGYTF. The CDR3, as DNA: TGTGCCAGCAGCTCCCCGACGAACAGATATGGCTACACCTTC. Full variable domain (rest looked up from reference TRBV7-9 and TRBJ1-2): DTGVSQNPRHKITKRGQNVTFRCDPISEHNRLYWYRQTLGQGPEFLTYFQNEAQLEKSRLLSDRFSAERPKGSFSTLEIQRTEQGDSAMYLCASSSPTNRYGYTFGSGTRLTVV.

The chain has TRBV4-1 and TRBJ2-7; unclear D gene. Trimming cost V 1 base and J 0 bases, with 4 bases left between them. The CDR3 spans 13 residues. CDR1 and CDR2 from the germline V gene are MGHRA and YSYEKL. CDR3 protein: CASSQGNSYEQYF. The CDR3 DNA is TGCGCCAGCAGCCAAGGGAACTCCTACGAGCAGTACTTC.

This clone was counted a single time. The genes are TRBV20-1 and TRBJ1-1; D may be TRBD1 (6 bases). The germline CDR1 and CDR2 sequences are DFQATT and SNEGSKA (reference sequence). Trimming removed 6 bases from V and 7 bases from J, with 12 bases in between. This CDR3 spans 11 amino acids. The CDR3 is CSAMDSVEAFF. CDR3 nucleotides: TGCAGTGCCATGGACAGCGTTGAAGCTTTCTTT.

This rearrangement joins TRBV2 to TRBJ2-6; D remains unclear. The CDR3 is made up of 14 amino acids. Trimming left V 10 bases short and J 0 bases short, with 10 bases between. Germline CDR1 and CDR2: SNHLY and FYNNEI. DNA of the CDR3: TGTGCCACCCTAGGACGCTCTGGGGCCAACGTCCTGACTTTC. Translated: CATLGRSGANVLTF. Drawing the rest from reference TRBV2 and TRBJ2-6, the complete variable domain is EPEVTQTPSHQVTQMGQEVILRCVPISNHLYFYWYRQILGQKVEFLVSFYNNEISEKSEIFDDQFSVERPDGSNFTLKIRSTKLEDSAMYFCATLGRSGANVLTFGAGSRLTVL.

CDR3 amino acids: CASSLGTSTDTQYF. The CDR3 bases are TGTGCCAGCAGTCTCGGGACTAGCACAGATACGCAGTATTTT. The V gene is TRBV6-5, the J gene TRBJ2-3; D perhaps matches TRBD2 (6 bases). CDR1 is MNHEY, CDR2 SVGAGI, per germline. V gave up 5 bases and J gave up 0 bases, with 9 bases separating them. The CDR3 runs 14 residues.

The chain couples TRBV5-6 to TRBJ2-7; D not resolved. CDR1 and CDR2 (germline): SGHDT, YYEEEE. CDR3 size: 15 residues. Trimming took 0 bases from V and 3 from J, leaving 13 bases between them. The CDR3 nucleotides read TGTGCCAGCAGCTTGGTGGGGTCAGTCGGCTACGAGCAGTACTTC. It is translated as CASSLVGSVGYEQYF.

The chain couples TRBV9 to TRBJ2-5, with TRBD2 matching 14 bases. The V gene's germline CDR1 is SGDLS and CDR2 YYNGEE. The CDR3 sequence is 16 residues long. Trimming removed 2 bases from V and 4 bases from J; junction bases left unmatched: 4. The chain's CDR3 is CASSVTSGGAGETQYF. The CDR3 DNA sequence: TGTGCCAGCAGCGTGACTAGCGGGGGGGCCGGAGAGACCCAGTACTTC.